Following are 14 T cell receptor beta chains from one sample sequenced in a study of blood T cell repertoires in COVID-19. Assay: immunoSEQ multiplex PCR; the TCRdb copy retains only in-frame clones and omits some. The sample consists of some 120,000 clones, around four fifths of them appearing once. Sequenced material: peripheral blood. The source is a man aged 65-85 years with acute or convalescent COVID-19.

V gene TRBV7-9 combines with J gene TRBJ1-5; 10 nucleotides agree with TRBD1. The germline V gene has CDR1 SEHNR and CDR2 FQNEAQ (reference sequence). V dropped 0 bases and J dropped 6; count of bases not matched to a gene: 5. The CDR3 consists of 16 residues. CDR3 DNA: TGTGCCAGCAGCTTAGCGGGACAGGGGTTCGGTCAGCCCCAGCATTTT. Amino acids: CASSLAGQGFGQPQHF.

The rearrangement links TRBV11-2 to TRBJ2-1; 12 bases map to TRBD2. The CDR3 has 14 amino acids. CDR1 is SGHAT and CDR2 is FQNNGV in the germline V gene. V trimming: 7 bases; J trimming: 9 bases; junction bases outside the gene matches: 7. The CDR3 DNA reads as TGTGCCAGCACATCTCCTAGCGGGGGGGCTGAGCAGTTCTTC. This codes for CASTSPSGGAEQFF. The full variable domain, with the rest looked up from reference TRBV11-2 and TRBJ2-1, is EAGVAQSPRYKIIEKRQSVAFWCNPISGHATLYWYQQILGQGPKLLIQFQNNGVVDDSQLPKDRFSAERLKGVDSTLKIQPAKLEDSAVYLCASTSPSGGAEQFFGPGTRLTVL.

The gene calls are TRBV5-4 and TRBJ2-7; 11 nucleotides line up with TRBD2. The germline gives CDR1 SGHNT, CDR2 YYREEE (reference sequence). The CDR3 runs 17 residues. The trim removed 0 bases at V and 4 bases at J, leaving 9 bases unmatched. The CDR3 loop reads CASSLGGRLAGSYEQYF. CDR3 DNA sequence: TGTGCCAGCAGCTTGGGGGGTCGACTAGCGGGATCATACGAGCAGTACTTC. Full variable domain (rest looked up from reference TRBV5-4 and TRBJ2-7): ETGVTQSPTHLIKTRGQQVTLRCSSQSGHNTVSWYQQALGQGPQFIFQYYREEENGRGNFPPRFSGLQFPNYSSELNVNALELDDSALYLCASSLGGRLAGSYEQYFGPGTRLTVT.

The rearrangement links TRBV6-9 to TRBJ2-7, with TRBD1 identical over 7 bases. With V trimmed by 6 bases and J by 6 bases, 17 bases remained unmatched. This CDR3 is built from 16 residues. CDR1 is MNHGY and CDR2 is SVAAGI in the germline V gene. CDR3: CASSATGPPPFCEQYF. The CDR3, as DNA: TGTGCCAGCAGCGCGACAGGGCCACCGCCGTTTTGCGAGCAGTACTTC.

The chain employs TRBV6-5 and TRBJ2-2; D uncertain. The CDR3 loop spans 16 amino acids. In germline, CDR1 is MNHEY, CDR2 SVGAGI. V was cut by 0 bases and J by 1 base, with 9 bases left in between. The CDR3 coding sequence is TGTGCCAGCAGTTACTCTTACTCTGGGAACACCGGGGAGCTGTTTTTT. It specifies CASSYSYSGNTGELFF.

The CDR3 DNA is TGTGCCAGCAGTGAAGCGGGCAGGTTGAACACTGAAGCTTTCTTT. Protein: CASSEAGRLNTEAFF. This sequence joins TRBV6-1 and TRBJ1-1; no clear D. V was shortened by 0 bases and J by 0 bases, with 8 bases between the two germline ends. CDR3 length: 15 amino acids. Germline V gene data show CDR1 as MNHNS and CDR2 as SASEGT.

This chain uses TRBV9 with TRBJ2-1; TRBD2 matches 9 bases. V lost 0 bases and J lost 6; bases outside the gene matches: 4. The CDR3 is 15 residues long. The V gene's germline CDR1 is SGDLS and CDR2 YYNGEE. CDR3 DNA: TGTGCCAGCAGCGTAGTAGGCGGGAGGGCCAATGAGCAGTTCTTC. This codes for CASSVVGGRANEQFF.

V usage is TRBV30 and J usage is TRBJ2-1, with TRBD2 matching 7 bases. V was clipped by 4 bases and J by 4 bases; unmatched bases: 7. Germline values: CDR1 GTSNPN, CDR2 SVGIG (reference sequence). There are 14 residues in the CDR3. DNA for the CDR3: TGTGCCTGGATTCGACGGGGGGAATACAATGAGCAGTTCTTC. Encoded protein: CAWIRRGEYNEQFF.

The V gene is TRBV21-1, the J gene TRBJ1-2; the table assigns TRBD1, which was not confirmed against the DNA. TRBV21-1 is a pseudogene segment. CDR3 length: 15 residues. CDR3 DNA sequence: TGTGCCAGCAGCAAAGCGACAAACACTAACTATGGCTACACCTTC. This gives the protein CASSKATNTNYGYTF.

The chain is built from TRBV7-9 and TRBJ2-1, with 7 bases lining up with TRBD1. After removal of 4 bases from V and 7 bases from J, the junction contained 7 bases not matched to a gene. The CDR3 runs to 14 residues. Germline V gives CDR1 SEHNR, CDR2 FQNEAQ (reference sequence). CDR3: CASSSRDRTNEQFF. CDR3 nucleotides: TGTGCCAGCAGCTCCCGGGACAGAACAAATGAGCAGTTCTTC.

The rearrangement joins TRBV5-1 to TRBJ2-1, with 9 bases that match TRBD2. The CDR3 loop spans 15 amino acids. The trim removed 5 bases at V and 7 bases at J, leaving 10 bases unmatched. Germline CDR1 reads SGHRS; CDR2 reads YFSETQ. CDR3 coding DNA: TGCGCCAGCAGGGGTAGCGGGAGAGGGGTAAATGAGCAGTTCTTC. Amino acids: CASRGSGRGVNEQFF.

The V gene is TRBV6-4, the J gene TRBJ2-4, with 12 bases fitting TRBD1. The J segment lost 5 bases and the V segment lost 8 bases, leaving 16 bases of the junction unmatched. This CDR3 comprises 18 residues. Looked up from germline, CDR1 is MRHNA and CDR2 is SNTAGT. The CDR3 coding sequence is TGTGCCAGCCCCCCCGGGACAGGGGGCAAAGTGGGTGAAAACATTCAGTACTTC. Translating it yields CASPPGTGGKVGENIQYF.

The genes are TRBV27 and TRBJ2-7; 8 bases are shared with TRBD2. J lost 4 bases, V lost 1 base, and 9 bases had no gene match. The CDR3 contains 16 residues. Germline CDR1 and CDR2: MNHEY and SMNVEV (reference sequence). For the CDR3, the DNA is TGTGCCAGCAGTTTATTGCTGGCGGGGGGAAGGTACGAGCAGTACTTC. This sequence encodes CASSLLLAGGRYEQYF.

The chain employs TRBV14 and TRBJ2-7; TRBD1 aligns across 8 bases. The J segment lost 2 bases and the V segment lost 1 base, leaving 4 bases of the junction unmatched. The V gene's germline CDR1 is SGHDN and CDR2 FVKESK. The CDR3 is 15 amino acids. CDR3 coding DNA: TGTGCCAGCAGCCAAGCATTGACAGGGGCCTACGAGCAGTACTTC. Translation: CASSQALTGAYEQYF.